The 6 T cell receptor beta chains below come from one sample, sequenced in a study of early T cells in non-severe SARS-CoV-2 infection. In TCRdb, the 5' RACE reads were re-called with MiXCR into one record per CDR3 protein. The sample holds tens of thousands of distinct CDR3 sequences, 4.6% seen once. The sample here was whole blood, taken at baseline. These receptors were obtained from an adult who was a healthcare worker with PCR-confirmed SARS-CoV-2 infection or an uninfected control (not recorded which).

A few counts support this clonotype. This rearrangement joins TRBV11-1 to TRBJ2-2; D may correspond to TRBD1 or TRBD2 (5 bases each). The germline V and J ends were trimmed by 6 bases and 7 bases, with 15 bases remaining between them. CDR1 SGHAT and CDR2 FQDESV come from the germline V gene (reference sequence). The CDR3 runs 14 residues. The CDR3 loop reads CASSYGTADGELFF. In DNA form, the CDR3 reads TGTGCCAGCAGTTACGGGACGGCCGACGGGGAGCTGTTTTTT. Supplemented by reference TRBV11-1 and TRBJ2-2, the full variable domain reads EAEVAQSPRYKITEKSQAVAFWCDPISGHATLYWYRQILGQGPELLVQFQDESVVDDSQLPKDRFSAERLKGVDSTLKIQPAELGDSAMYLCASSYGTADGELFFGEGSRLTVL.

This clonotype was recorded many times. The CDR3 DNA is TGTGCCAGCTCACCGTTGCGGGGCGCGGGCACTGAAGCTTTCTTT. Its translation: CASSPLRGAGTEAFF. The V call is TRBV18, the J call TRBJ1-1, with a weak D call TRBD1 (5 bases). Germline V gives CDR1 KGHSH, CDR2 LQKENI. The CDR3 extends over 15 amino acids. The V end lost 3 bases, the J end lost 4 bases, and 15 bases lay between the germline ends.

This clonotype was detected ten times or more. An end of the junction differs from the germline gene, which may be a read error. The CDR3 nucleotides are TGTGCCAGCAGCCCGAACTATTGGTGGTCTGAAAACACCATATATTTT. Amino acids: CASSPNYWWSENTIYF. The genes are TRBV11-2 and TRBJ1-3; no firm D call. Germline V gives CDR1 SGHAT, CDR2 FQNNGV. The CDR3 is 16 residues long. Full variable domain (rest looked up from reference TRBV11-2 and TRBJ1-3): EAGVAQSPRYKIIEKRQSVAFWCNPISGHATLYWYQQILGQGPKLLIQFQNNGVVDDSQLPKDRFSAERLKGVDSTLKIQPAKLEDSAVYLCASSPNYWWSENTIYFGEGSWLTVV.

This clonotype was seen at least ten times. This chain links TRBV2 with TRBJ2-1; tentative D call: TRBD2 (6 bases). Trimming left V 6 bases short and J 9 bases short, with 9 bases between. Germline CDR1 is SNHLY and CDR2 is FYNNEI. This CDR3 region has 11 residues. CDR3 amino acids: CASSYSGEQFF. In nucleotides, the CDR3 is TGTGCCAGCAGCTATAGCGGTGAGCAGTTCTTC.

At least ten counts were recorded for this clonotype. V and J are TRBV6-5 and TRBJ1-4; D is undetermined. The CDR3 contains 16 residues. CDR1 and CDR2 from the germline V gene are MNHEY and SVGAGI. V was shortened by 2 bases and J by 13 bases, with 23 bases between the two germline ends. CDR3 sequence reads: CASSYTPPPAPGGLFF. CDR3 coding DNA: TGTGCCAGCAGTTACACCCCGCCCCCTGCTCCGGGAGGACTGTTTTTT.

This clonotype was recorded at least ten times. The chain couples TRBV5-1 to TRBJ1-5, with D perhaps TRBD1 (5 bases). Germline CDR1 SGHRS, CDR2 YFSETQ. There are 13 residues in the CDR3. The V end lost 0 bases, the J end lost 4 bases, and 5 bases lay between the germline ends. The DNA for the CDR3 is TGCGCCAGCAGCTTGGGACAGAATCAGCCCCAGCATTTT. This codes for CASSLGQNQPQHF.